Following are 19 T cell receptor beta chains from one sample sequenced in a study of T cell changes during pregnancy in multiple sclerosis. The protocol was immunoSEQ multiplex PCR, while the TCRdb copy is restricted to in-frame clones and leaves out a portion. This repertoire shows about 69,000 clones, around 94% found once; its top ten account for roughly 1.9%. The source was peripheral blood, collected in the third trimester of pregnancy. These receptors were taken from a female donor in good health, enrolled as a control in a pregnancy study.

This chain uses TRBV30 with TRBJ1-2, with D maybe TRBD1 (6 bases). From germline, CDR1 is GTSNPN and CDR2 SVGIG (reference sequence). The CDR3 has 12 amino acids. V was trimmed by 4 bases and J by 1 base, leaving 7 bases between them. CDR3 sequence: CAWNRDNYGYTF. CDR3 bases: TGTGCCTGGAACAGGGATAACTATGGCTACACCTTC.

V and J are TRBV7-9 and TRBJ2-5; D unresolved. CDR1 SEHNR and CDR2 FQNEAQ come from the germline V gene (reference sequence). The CDR3 covers 13 residues. The V end lost 3 bases, the J end lost 2 bases, and 7 bases lay between the germline ends. Written as DNA, the CDR3 is TGTGCCAGCAGCTTCGTCAGTCAAGAGACCCAGTACTTC. The encoded protein is CASSFVSQETQYF. Combining the CDR3 with reference TRBV7-9 and TRBJ2-5 gives the whole variable domain DTGVSQNPRHKITKRGQNVTFRCDPISEHNRLYWYRQTLGQGPEFLTYFQNEAQLEKSRLLSDRFSAERPKGSFSTLEIQRTEQGDSAMYLCASSFVSQETQYFGPGTRLLVL.

The chain joins TRBV4-1 to TRBJ1-3, with D perhaps TRBD1 (6 bases). This CDR3 comprises 14 residues. V lost 3 bases and J 1 base, leaving 7 bases between the germline ends. CDR1 MGHRA and CDR2 YSYEKL come from the germline V gene. CDR3 nucleotides: TGCGCCAGCAGCCAGGGGACATCTGGAAACACCATATATTTT. Its protein product is CASSQGTSGNTIYF.

The table lists this clone with a count of one. The CDR3 here is CASRQGNTGELFF. The DNA for the CDR3 is TGTGCCAGCAGACAGGGTAACACCGGGGAGCTGTTTTTT. This chain joins TRBV6-1 and TRBJ2-2, with D maybe TRBD1 (6 bases). The CDR3 is 13 amino acids. Germline V gene data show CDR1 as MNHNS and CDR2 as SASEGT. Between the trimmed V and J ends, which lost 6 bases and 2 bases, there was a span of 7 bases.

This clone was seen a handful of times. J is TRBJ1-1 and V is TRBV29-1, with D unclear. CDR3 length equals 14 residues. The germline V gene has CDR1 SQVTM and CDR2 ANQGSEA. Trimming removed 2 bases from V and 7 bases from J, with 17 bases in between. The CDR3 DNA reads as TGCAGCGTTGAATATGGCGGGCGGGAAGTTGAAGCTTTCTTT. It is translated as CSVEYGGREVEAFF.

The V and J genes are TRBV5-1 and TRBJ2-5; perhaps TRBD1 as D (6 bases). The V gene lost 0 bases and the J gene lost 3 bases, with 12 bases spanning the gap. Germline-derived CDR1 and CDR2 are SGHRS and YFSETQ. The CDR3 totals 15 residues. The CDR3 loop is CASSLGLYREETQYF. The CDR3 region has the DNA TGCGCCAGCAGCTTGGGTTTGTACAGGGAAGAGACCCAGTACTTC.

V usage is TRBV2 and J usage is TRBJ1-1; a weak D match, TRBD1 (6 bases). The V gene's germline CDR1 is SNHLY and CDR2 FYNNEI. The CDR3 length is 14 residues. V was cut by 7 bases and J by 0 bases, with 12 bases left in between. The DNA of the CDR3 is TGTGCCAGCATCTTTACAGGGATGAACACTGAAGCTTTCTTT. The encoded protein is CASIFTGMNTEAFF.

V gene TRBV6-5 combines with J gene TRBJ1-4; the match to TRBD1 covers 10 bases. V shed 9 bases, J shed 5 bases, and the junction held 3 bases outside the gene matches. The germline V gene has CDR1 MNHEY and CDR2 SVGAGI. The length of the CDR3 is 13 residues. In DNA, the CDR3 is TGTGCCAGTAGGACAGGGGGGAATGAAAAACTGTTTTTT. Its protein is CASRTGGNEKLFF.

The gene calls are TRBV29-1 and TRBJ1-1; 10 nucleotides match TRBD1. The CDR3 has 15 residues. The germline CDR1 and CDR2 sequences are SQVTM and ANQGSEA. The ends lost 4 bases at V and 2 bases at J; junction bases unmatched: 7. The CDR3 DNA is TGCAGCGTTGCAAGGACAGGGGGGGAAAACACTGAAGCTTTCTTT. It specifies CSVARTGGENTEAFF.

The chain employs TRBV7-3 and TRBJ2-1; a weak D match, TRBD2 (5 bases). The V gene lost 0 bases and the J gene lost 9 bases, with 15 bases spanning the gap. There are 15 residues in the CDR3. CDR1 and CDR2 from the germline V gene are SGHTA and FQGTGA. CDR3 amino acids: CASSLTGNPLGEQFF. The CDR3 bases are TGTGCCAGCAGCTTAACCGGGAACCCCCTTGGTGAGCAGTTCTTC.

The V gene is TRBV11-2, the J gene TRBJ1-6; weak D call: TRBD1 (5 bases). Germline CDR1 and CDR2: SGHAT and FQNNGV. V gave up 1 base and J gave up 5 bases, with 12 bases separating them. The CDR3 covers 16 residues. The CDR3 is CASSLALARDNSPLHF. The CDR3 DNA is TGTGCCAGCAGCTTAGCGTTGGCCAGGGATAATTCACCCCTCCACTTT.

The chain joins TRBV27 to TRBJ2-1; 9 positions agree with TRBD1. In germline, CDR1 is MNHEY, CDR2 SMNVEV (reference sequence). V lost 3 bases, J lost 10 bases, and 7 bases stayed unmatched. The CDR3 contains 14 residues. DNA of the CDR3: TGTGCCAGCAGTTTCGGACAGGGGAGTTGGGAGCAGTTCTTC. Translated, it gives CASSFGQGSWEQFF.

The chain has TRBV7-9 and TRBJ2-5; D is uncertain. Deletions cut 5 bases from V and 7 bases from J, with 8 bases between. The CDR3 contains 11 residues. Germline loops: CDR1 SEHNR, CDR2 FQNEAQ (reference sequence). As DNA, the CDR3 is TGTGCCAGCAGCCGACTGGGGACCCAGTACTTC. It yields the protein CASSRLGTQYF.

The chain joins TRBV7-3 to TRBJ2-6; TRBD2 is a possible D gene (5 bases). The CDR3 is 16 residues long. Trimming stripped 2 bases from V and 4 bases from J, with 12 bases between. Looked up from germline, CDR1 is SGHTA and CDR2 is FQGTGA. The CDR3 coding sequence is TGTGCCAGCAGCTTATTGGGTTCGGGAGGGGCCAACGTCCTGACTTTC. Protein product: CASSLLGSGGANVLTF. Complete variable domain (other parts from reference TRBV7-3 and TRBJ2-6): GAGVSQTPSNKVTEKGKYVELRCDPISGHTALYWYRQSLGQGPEFLIYFQGTGAADDSGLPNDRFFAVRPEGSVSTLKIQRTERGDSAVYLCASSLLGSGGANVLTFGAGSRLTVL.

This chain uses TRBV27 with TRBJ1-2; D possibly corresponds to TRBD1 (5 bases). The V end lost 2 bases, the J end lost 2 bases, and 9 bases lay between the germline ends. The CDR3 covers 14 residues. CDR1 is MNHEY and CDR2 is SMNVEV in the germline V gene (reference sequence). The CDR3 nucleotides are TGTGCCAGCAGTTTAGGGGGAGGCAACTATGGCTACACCTTC. Amino acid sequence: CASSLGGGNYGYTF.

J is TRBJ2-1 and V is TRBV4-1; the match to TRBD1 covers 8 bases. In germline, CDR1 is MGHRA, CDR2 YSYEKL. This CDR3 spans 15 amino acids. V was clipped by 1 base and J by 4 bases; unmatched bases: 3. In DNA form, the CDR3 reads TGCGCCAGCAGCCAAGCAGGGGGCCGGTACAATGAGCAGTTCTTC. Encoded protein: CASSQAGGRYNEQFF.

The chain links TRBV7-9 to TRBJ2-5; 8 bases line up with TRBD1. From germline, CDR1 is SEHNR and CDR2 FQNEAQ (reference sequence). The CDR3 is 14 residues long. After removal of 5 bases from V and 4 bases from J, the junction contained 6 bases not matched to a gene. The DNA for the CDR3 is TGTGCCAGCAGCAAGGGGGACAGGCCAGAGACCCAGTACTTC. Translated, it gives CASSKGDRPETQYF.

This rearrangement joins TRBV28 to TRBJ1-5; 8 nucleotides align to TRBD1. Germline lookup yields CDR1 MDHEN and CDR2 SYDVKM. The CDR3 has 15 amino acids. With 7 bases clipped from V and 6 bases from J, the junction kept 11 bases outside the gene matches. CDR3 nucleotides: TGTGCCAGCATGCGCCCCAGGGGGCAAGGTCAGCCCCAGCATTTT. Residues: CASMRPRGQGQPQHF.

V gene TRBV7-9 combines with J gene TRBJ2-3; TRBD2 aligns across 14 bases. Losses at the gene ends were 5 bases for V and 1 base for J; bases not matched to a gene: 8. The CDR3 totals 18 residues. CDR1 SEHNR and CDR2 FQNEAQ come from the germline V gene (reference sequence). The CDR3 loop reads CASSRLAGGPWGTDTQYF. For the CDR3, the DNA is TGTGCCAGCAGCCGACTAGCGGGAGGGCCCTGGGGCACAGATACGCAGTATTTT. Looking up the rest from reference TRBV7-9 and TRBJ2-3 gives the full variable domain: DTGVSQNPRHKITKRGQNVTFRCDPISEHNRLYWYRQTLGQGPEFLTYFQNEAQLEKSRLLSDRFSAERPKGSFSTLEIQRTEQGDSAMYLCASSRLAGGPWGTDTQYFGPGTRLTVL.